Following are 27 T cell receptor beta chains from one sample sequenced in a study of T-cell reconstitution after alpha-beta-depleted transplantation in children. The TCRbeta library was prepared with unique molecular identifiers. TCRdb ran MiXCR on the PCR reads and lists one entry per CDR3 protein. The sample includes roughly 670,000 distinct CDR3 sequences, 13% of them seen just once. This material consisted of PBMCs, taken before TCRalphabeta/CD19-depleted stem cell transplant. The receptor set was obtained from a girl aged 2-10 years with congenital amegakaryocytic thrombocytopenia, due to receive a stem cell transplant.

Concerning this clonotype itself: Since a much larger clone is just one base distant, this may be a read error. The chain has TRBV24-1 and TRBJ2-7; no definite D call. The CDR3 loop spans 13 amino acids. Germline V gene data show CDR1 as KGHDR and CDR2 as SFDVKD. The CDR3 DNA reads as TGTGCCACCAGTGAGGGTTTGTACTACGAGCTGTACTTC. As protein: CATSEGLYYELYF.

This chain joins TRBV20-1 and TRBJ2-1; TRBD2 agrees at 15 bases. Germline lookup yields CDR1 DFQATT and CDR2 SNEGSKA (reference sequence). The CDR3 extends over 18 amino acids. V was pared by 3 bases and J by 9 bases, with 15 bases of the junction left unmatched. CDR3 sequence (DNA): TGCAGTGCTAGTTTCGAGGGCTGGACTAGCGGGAGGGCCGGTGAGCAGTTCTTC. Protein sequence: CSASFEGWTSGRAGEQFF.

This clonotype showed up just a few times. The chain is built from TRBV12-3 or TRBV12-4 and TRBJ2-1; TRBD2 matches at 11 bases. This CDR3 contains 15 residues. With V trimmed by 7 bases and J by 8 bases, 10 bases remained unmatched. The CDR3 DNA sequence: TGTGCCAGCAAAGTAGCGGGAGGGCCCTCGGATGAGCAGTTCTTC. Translated: CASKVAGGPSDEQFF.

This clonotype was recorded many times. The chain combines TRBV21-1 with TRBJ1-5; the DNA was not compared with TRBD1, the D call given in the table. TRBV21-1 is deemed a pseudogene. The CDR3 extends over 18 amino acids. DNA of the CDR3: TGTGCCAGCAGCACCCCCGCGGGAGAGGGAGGCAGCAATCAGCCCCAGCATTTT. Protein: CASSTPAGEGGSNQPQHF.

The J gene is TRBJ2-1, the V gene TRBV20-1, with a possible D match to TRBD2 (6 bases). Germline values: CDR1 DFQATT, CDR2 SNEGSKA (reference sequence). The ends were cut back, 6 bases at V and 9 bases at J, with 18 bases in the middle. The CDR3 is 13 residues long. Here the CDR3 DNA reads TGCAGTGCGGCCCGGGGCGGGATTGGTGAGCAGTTCTTC. This sequence encodes CSAARGGIGEQFF.

In this sample, this clonotype turned up many times. The chain has TRBV7-9 and TRBJ1-2, with D unresolved. The CDR3 is 14 amino acids. Germline loops: CDR1 SEHNR, CDR2 FQNEAQ (reference sequence). The germline V and J ends were trimmed by 2 bases and 0 bases, with 7 bases remaining between them. The CDR3, as DNA: TGTGCCAGCAGCTTAACAGCAACTAACTATGGCTACACCTTC. It specifies CASSLTATNYGYTF.

This clonotype has a handful of counts. The rearrangement links TRBV5-5 to TRBJ2-5; D is tentatively TRBD1 or TRBD2 (6 bases each). The CDR3 runs 16 residues. Trimming cost V 1 base and J 5 bases, with 18 bases left between them. CDR1 and CDR2 (germline): SGHKS, YYEKEE (reference sequence). The CDR3 spells CASSLFVTGLFETQYF. CDR3 coding DNA: TGTGCCAGCAGCTTGTTCGTGACAGGACTATTCGAGACCCAGTACTTC.

The chain links TRBV25-1 to TRBJ2-5, with D tentatively TRBD1 or TRBD2 (6 bases each). This CDR3 has 15 amino acids. In germline, CDR1 is MGHDK, CDR2 SYGVNS. Trimming removed 3 bases from V and 2 bases from J, with 13 bases in between. The CDR3 loop is CASSDTWGAQETQYF. CDR3 DNA: TGTGCCAGCAGTGACACGTGGGGGGCGCAAGAGACCCAGTACTTC.

Concerning this clonotype itself: A much more abundant neighbour one base away suggests this may be a read error. CDR3 residues: CASGFNFGYEQYF. The CDR3 DNA is TGTGCCAGCGGCTTTAATTTCGGCTACGAGCAGTACTTC. The chain links TRBV7-9 to TRBJ2-7; D gene uncertain. CDR3 length: 13 amino acids. Germline lookup yields CDR1 SEHNR and CDR2 FQNEAQ (reference sequence).

The chain employs TRBV7-9 and TRBJ2-7; D is unresolved. Germline-derived CDR1 and CDR2 are SEHNR and FQNEAQ (reference sequence). The CDR3 spans 15 residues. V shed 3 bases and J shed 0 bases, with 12 bases lying between them. This CDR3 is CASSFPSPYSYEQYF. The DNA of the CDR3 is TGTGCCAGCAGCTTCCCCTCCCCTTACTCCTACGAGCAGTACTTC.

The chain joins TRBV15 to TRBJ2-2; TRBD2 matches at 7 bases. The CDR3 runs to 15 residues. The V segment lost 1 base and the J segment 5 bases; nucleotides outside the gene matches: 4. In germline, CDR1 is LNHNV, CDR2 YYDKDF (reference sequence). This chain's CDR3 is CATSRVAGETGELFF. Written as DNA, the CDR3 is TGTGCCACCAGCAGAGTCGCGGGAGAGACCGGGGAGCTGTTTTTT.

This chain uses TRBV20-1 with TRBJ2-2, with D perhaps TRBD1 or TRBD2 (5 bases each). V was shortened by 6 bases and J by 0 bases, with 20 bases between the two germline ends. The CDR3 has 17 amino acids. Germline V CDR1 and CDR2: DFQATT, SNEGSKA (reference sequence). The CDR3 loop reads CSAHPGPGNPNTGELFF. DNA of the CDR3: TGCAGTGCCCATCCGGGACCCGGAAATCCGAACACCGGGGAGCTGTTTTTT.

The chain carries TRBV3-1 and TRBJ2-7; no definite D call. The V gene's germline CDR1 is LGHDT and CDR2 YNNKEL (reference sequence). V was shortened by 1 base and J by 5 bases, with 12 bases between the two germline ends. The CDR3 is 14 amino acids. The CDR3 is CASSQVLEIHEQYF. The CDR3, as DNA: TGTGCCAGCAGCCAAGTCTTGGAGATCCACGAGCAGTACTTC.

This clonotype occurred a few times. This sequence joins TRBV5-1 and TRBJ2-5; D tentatively fits TRBD1 or TRBD2 (5 bases each). The CDR3 loop spans 14 amino acids. The V end lost 4 bases, the J end lost 1 base, and 11 bases lay between the germline ends. Germline V lookup: CDR1 SGHRS, CDR2 YFSETQ. The CDR3 loop is CASSPGRAQETQYF. Here the CDR3 DNA reads TGCGCCAGCAGCCCGGGACGCGCCCAAGAGACCCAGTACTTC.

This clonotype was found many times. V gene TRBV25-1 combines with J gene TRBJ2-5, with D hard to call. Trimming removed 2 bases from V and 0 bases from J, with 7 bases in between. The germline CDR1 and CDR2 sequences are MGHDK and SYGVNS. CDR3 length equals 14 residues. CDR3 sequence (DNA): TGTGCCAGCAGTGAAGTCGGGTACCAAGAGACCCAGTACTTC. The encoded protein is CASSEVGYQETQYF. Full variable domain (rest looked up from reference TRBV25-1 and TRBJ2-5): EADIYQTPRYLVIGTGKKITLECSQTMGHDKMYWYQQDPGMELHLIHYSYGVNSTEKGDLSSESTVSRIRTEHFPLTLESARPSHTSQYLCASSEVGYQETQYFGPGTRLLVL.

This clonotype was counted ten times or more. The chain recombines TRBV7-6 with TRBJ2-7; no reliable D call. Looked up from germline, CDR1 is SGHVS and CDR2 is FNYEAQ. V was trimmed by 5 bases and J by 1 base, leaving 9 bases between them. The CDR3 has 13 residues. Here the CDR3 DNA reads TGTGCCAGCAGCCCGACTGATTCCTACGAGCAGTACTTC. Translating it yields CASSPTDSYEQYF.

This clonotype was seen ten or more times. The genes are TRBV6-1 and TRBJ1-1, with D unclear. Germline V gene data show CDR1 as MNHNS and CDR2 as SASEGT. Trimming stripped 5 bases from V and 5 bases from J, with 12 bases between. The CDR3 has 13 residues. CDR3 sequence (DNA): TGTGCCAGCAGTCTAACCCTAGGGACTGAAGCTTTCTTT. Translated: CASSLTLGTEAFF.

The chain uses TRBV25-1 and TRBJ2-7, with a possible D match to TRBD2 (6 bases). Germline V lookup: CDR1 MGHDK, CDR2 SYGVNS. V lost 7 bases and J 4 bases, leaving 14 bases between the germline ends. CDR3 size: 13 residues. CDR3 DNA: TGTGCCAGCAACCGCGGGGTCCTATACGAGCAGTACTTC. Translation: CASNRGVLYEQYF.

This clonotype was detected only once. The V and J genes are TRBV20-1 and TRBJ2-1; 11 bases are a match to TRBD2. Looked up from germline, CDR1 is DFQATT and CDR2 is SNEGSKA (reference sequence). With V trimmed by 5 bases and J by 7 bases, 10 bases remained unmatched. This CDR3 comprises 15 residues. The CDR3 region is CSAAGLADGENEQFF. CDR3 sequence (DNA): TGCAGTGCTGCGGGACTAGCGGATGGTGAAAATGAGCAGTTCTTC.

A note on this clonotype: Just one base apart from a much larger clone, this may be a read error. The gene calls are TRBV4-2 and TRBJ2-2; TRBD2 aligns across 7 bases. The CDR3 runs 16 residues. CDR1 is LGHNA, CDR2 YNFKEQ, per germline. The chain's CDR3 is CASSQDLAANTGVLFF. DNA for the CDR3: TGTGCCAGCAGCCAAGATCTAGCGGCGAACACCGGGGTGCTGTTTTTT.

This clonotype was found a few times. This rearrangement joins TRBV12-3 or TRBV12-4 to TRBJ1-6; D unclear. This CDR3 contains 11 residues. V was pared by 4 bases and J by 8 bases, with 3 bases between. CDR3 residues: CASSSHSPLHF. In nucleotides, the CDR3 is TGTGCCAGCAGTTCGCATTCACCCCTCCACTTT.

This clonotype was observed at least ten times. The V and J genes are TRBV5-1 and TRBJ2-1; D might be TRBD1 or TRBD2, each matching 5 bases. There are 15 residues in the CDR3. V was clipped by 1 base and J by 8 bases, with 16 bases between them. In germline, CDR1 is SGHRS, CDR2 YFSETQ. Here the CDR3 reads CASSLMAGRGDEQFF. The CDR3 DNA follows: TGCGCCAGCAGCTTGATGGCAGGGAGAGGGGATGAGCAGTTCTTC.

Concerning this clonotype: This sequence may be a read error, since a much larger clone differs from it by one base. V usage is TRBV15 and J usage is TRBJ2-4; 7 bases agree with TRBD1. The ends lost 4 bases at V and 6 bases at J; junction bases unmatched: 9. This CDR3 is 15 amino acids long. Germline lookup yields CDR1 LNHNV and CDR2 YYDKDF (reference sequence). The CDR3 sequence: CATSTETGLANIQYF. CDR3 DNA sequence: TGTGCCACCAGCACAGAGACAGGGCTTGCAAACATTCAGTACTTC.

The gene calls are TRBV12-3 or TRBV12-4 and TRBJ1-5; a possible D gene is TRBD1 (6 bases). Trimming stripped 3 bases from V and 3 bases from J, with 15 bases between. The CDR3 loop spans 16 amino acids. CDR3 nucleotide sequence: TGTGCCAGCAGTTTCTTCGGGGGGCTCTTCAATCAGCCCCAGCATTTT. This encodes CASSFFGGLFNQPQHF.

A few counts support this clonotype. V is TRBV11-2 and J is TRBJ2-1; the D gene is possibly TRBD1 (5 bases). Germline V lookup: CDR1 SGHAT, CDR2 FQNNGV. The CDR3 has 17 residues. V was pared by 4 bases and J by 3 bases, with 19 bases between. The CDR3 bases are TGTGCCAGCAGCTGGGGCCCAAAGTCGGCGGACTACAATGAGCAGTTCTTC. Its translation: CASSWGPKSADYNEQFF. Supplemented by reference TRBV11-2 and TRBJ2-1, the full variable domain reads EAGVAQSPRYKIIEKRQSVAFWCNPISGHATLYWYQQILGQGPKLLIQFQNNGVVDDSQLPKDRFSAERLKGVDSTLKIQPAKLEDSAVYLCASSWGPKSADYNEQFFGPGTRLTVL.

This clonotype has ten or more counts. The V and J genes are TRBV24-1 and TRBJ1-4, with TRBD1 matching over 9 bases. Germline assignment: CDR1 KGHDR and CDR2 SFDVKD. The CDR3 spans 16 residues. V shed 2 bases, J shed 8 bases, and the junction held 8 bases outside the gene matches. The CDR3 is CATSDSRTGELEKLFF. CDR3 DNA sequence: TGTGCCACCAGTGATTCGCGGACAGGGGAATTGGAAAAACTGTTTTTT.

This clonotype was counted between two and nine times. This chain links TRBV11-2 with TRBJ1-2, with 8 bases matching TRBD1. The V segment lost 1 base and the J segment 4 bases; nucleotides outside the gene matches: 5. Germline V gene lookup returns CDR1 SGHAT and CDR2 FQNNGV. The CDR3 is made up of 15 amino acids. CDR3 sequence: CASSLASGTGYGYTF. The CDR3 DNA reads as TGTGCCAGCAGCTTAGCGTCCGGGACAGGCTATGGCTACACCTTC.